These 31 T cell receptor beta chains share one sample of origin, sequenced in a study of shared clonotypes between healthy human individuals. TCRdb keeps only in-frame clones here, not all; method: immunoSEQ multiplex PCR. The sample has roughly 220,000 clones; under 80% are singletons. The sequenced sample consisted of memory CD4+ T cells sorted from blood. Subset reported: CD45RA-negative fraction. The receptors shown here come from a man under 40 in good health.

This clone was detected once. V is TRBV11-2 and J is TRBJ1-4; no clear D gene. Deletions cut 2 bases from V and 3 bases from J, with 10 bases between. CDR3 size: 15 residues. Germline values: CDR1 SGHAT, CDR2 FQNNGV. CDR3 loop: CASSLSDAANEKLFF. In nucleotides, the CDR3 is TGTGCCAGCAGCTTATCGGACGCCGCTAATGAAAAACTGTTTTTT.

With respect to this clone: At the DNA level, this CDR3 is encoded by other sequences in the same sample as well. The chain combines TRBV19 with TRBJ2-1, with 9 bases aligning to TRBD1. V lost 5 bases and J lost 1; bases outside the gene matches: 3. The CDR3 is 15 amino acids. Germline V gene data show CDR1 as LNHDA and CDR2 as SQIVND (reference sequence). CDR3 sequence reads: CASSGGQGSYNEQFF. For the CDR3, the DNA is TGTGCCAGTAGTGGGGGACAGGGATCCTACAATGAGCAGTTCTTC.

This clone was picked up many times. The chain recombines TRBV6-5 with TRBJ2-1; weak D call: TRBD2 (5 bases). This CDR3 contains 15 residues. The ends were cut back, 5 bases at V and 0 bases at J, with 11 bases in the middle. Germline lookup yields CDR1 MNHEY and CDR2 SVGAGI. The CDR3 DNA follows: TGTGCCAGCAGTACAAGCGGAAGCTCCTACAATGAGCAGTTCTTC. Its protein is CASSTSGSSYNEQFF.

V and J are TRBV19 and TRBJ2-1; D unresolved. This CDR3 contains 11 residues. V was shortened by 4 bases and J by 8 bases, with 6 bases between the two germline ends. Germline loops: CDR1 LNHDA, CDR2 SQIVND (reference sequence). CDR3 loop: CASSREHEQFF. CDR3 nucleotide sequence: TGTGCCAGTAGTAGAGAACATGAGCAGTTCTTC.

A few counts support this clone. J is TRBJ1-5 and V is TRBV5-4, with D perhaps TRBD1 (6 bases). V was clipped by 0 bases and J by 6 bases, with 7 bases between them. Per the germline V gene, CDR1 is SGHNT and CDR2 is YYREEE (reference sequence). This CDR3 has 13 residues. The CDR3 DNA sequence: TGTGCCAGCAGCTTGGGAGGGGGTCAGCCCCAGCATTTT. This gives the protein CASSLGGGQPQHF. Based on the CDR3 plus reference TRBV5-4 and TRBJ1-5, the full variable domain is ETGVTQSPTHLIKTRGQQVTLRCSSQSGHNTVSWYQQALGQGPQFIFQYYREEENGRGNFPPRFSGLQFPNYSSELNVNALELDDSALYLCASSLGGGQPQHFGDGTRLSIL.

The chain joins TRBV7-2 to TRBJ2-7; D ambiguous. Trimming pared 5 bases from V and 0 bases from J, leaving 14 bases between. This CDR3 has 15 amino acids. The germline V gene encodes CDR1 SGHTA and CDR2 FQGNSA. The CDR3: CASSPLPLSSYEQYF. The CDR3 nucleotides read TGTGCCAGCAGCCCCCTTCCCCTAAGCTCCTACGAGCAGTACTTC.

This clone was counted once. The chain has TRBV10-3 and TRBJ2-7; possibly TRBD1 for D (6 bases). The germline V gene encodes CDR1 ENHRY and CDR2 SYGVKD. V lost 2 bases and J 3 bases, leaving 8 bases between the germline ends. The CDR3 is made up of 13 amino acids. DNA of the CDR3: TGTGCCATCAGTGAGGGCAGGGGCTACGAGCAGTACTTC. Amino acid sequence: CAISEGRGYEQYF.

There are many counts of this clone. The CDR3 sequence: CASKNNRATNEKLFF. The CDR3 DNA reads as TGTGCCAGCAAAAACAACAGGGCAACTAATGAAAAACTGTTTTTT. The chain joins TRBV6-1 to TRBJ1-4; D may be TRBD1 (6 bases). The CDR3 loop spans 15 amino acids. The germline V gene encodes CDR1 MNHNS and CDR2 SASEGT. Trimming removed 7 bases from V and 0 bases from J, with 12 bases in between.

J is TRBJ2-1 and V is TRBV29-1; the match to TRBD2 covers 9 bases. The CDR3 consists of 17 residues. The trim removed 2 bases at V and 2 bases at J, leaving 10 bases unmatched. Per the germline V gene, CDR1 is SQVTM and CDR2 is ANQGSEA. Here the CDR3 DNA reads TGCAGCGTTGAAAGAGCGGGAGGCCAGGGCGCCTACAATGAGCAGTTCTTC. This gives the protein CSVERAGGQGAYNEQFF.

This clone has just a few counts. This sequence joins TRBV29-1 and TRBJ2-5, with D unresolved. CDR3 length: 13 amino acids. The ends were cut back, 2 bases at V and 5 bases at J, with 12 bases in the middle. CDR1 SQVTM and CDR2 ANQGSEA come from the germline V gene. The CDR3 nucleotides are TGCAGCGTTGAAATAGTAGTCGGGGAGACCCAGTACTTC. This sequence encodes CSVEIVVGETQYF.

The chain employs TRBV7-8 and TRBJ2-1; D not resolved. This CDR3 is built from 14 residues. The germline V gene encodes CDR1 SGHVS and CDR2 FQNEAQ. The V end was cut by 2 bases, the J end by 4 bases, with 9 bases between. The CDR3 region has the DNA TGTGCCAGCAGCTTATCCGAATATTACAATGAGCAGTTCTTC. Residues: CASSLSEYYNEQFF.

This chain connects TRBV13 to TRBJ1-4, with D maybe TRBD1 (6 bases). V was trimmed by 3 bases and J by 8 bases, leaving 13 bases between them. The CDR3 length is 14 residues. Germline-derived CDR1 and CDR2 are PRHDT and FYEKMQ (reference sequence). CDR3 nucleotides: TGTGCCAGCAGCTTGCGGAGCAGGGGAGAAAAACTGTTTTTT. It encodes CASSLRSRGEKLFF.

The CDR3 spells CASSLIGGVGELFF. As DNA, the CDR3 is TGTGCCAGCAGCTTAATTGGGGGTGTCGGGGAGCTGTTTTTT. J is TRBJ2-2 and V is TRBV7-3; D tentatively reads TRBD1 or TRBD2 (5 bases each). The CDR3 is made up of 14 amino acids. Trimming removed 1 base from V and 7 bases from J, with 10 bases in between. CDR1 and CDR2 (germline): SGHTA, FQGTGA.

This clone was seen more than once but under ten times. The chain employs TRBV5-3 and TRBJ2-1; D is unclear. TRBV5-3 belongs to the ORF category, with a function that is uncertain. V was clipped by 2 bases and J by 15 bases, with 9 bases between them. CDR3 length equals 10 residues. The CDR3 DNA sequence: TGTGCCAGAAGCTTTGAAGTCCGGTTCTTC. This codes for CARSFEVRFF.

The chain is built from TRBV19 and TRBJ2-6; a weak D match, TRBD2 (6 bases). V shed 6 bases and J shed 0 bases, with 18 bases lying between them. The CDR3 is 18 residues long. Germline loops: CDR1 LNHDA, CDR2 SQIVND (reference sequence). CDR3 protein: CASSETWDGGSGANVLTF. CDR3 sequence (DNA): TGTGCCAGTAGCGAAACTTGGGACGGGGGCTCTGGGGCCAACGTCCTGACTTTC.

CDR3 coding DNA: TGTGCCAGCAGCCGACAGTCTTCCACAGATACGCAGTATTTT. Its translation is CASSRQSSTDTQYF. The chain links TRBV7-6 to TRBJ2-3; TRBD1 is a possible D gene (5 bases). Trimming cost V 5 bases and J 2 bases, with 11 bases left between them. The CDR3 spans 14 residues. Germline-derived CDR1 and CDR2 are SGHVS and FNYEAQ.

The chain combines TRBV4-2 with TRBJ1-5, with D uncertain. The germline CDR1 and CDR2 sequences are LGHNA and YNFKEQ. V was clipped by 4 bases and J by 4 bases, with 8 bases between them. This CDR3 has 13 amino acids. CDR3 in amino acids: CASSLQTNQPQHF. DNA for the CDR3: TGTGCCAGCAGCCTCCAGACAAATCAGCCCCAGCATTTT.

This clone is categorized as medium-sized. This chain connects TRBV19 to TRBJ2-7, with D unclear. The CDR3 is 14 amino acids. With 3 bases removed from V and 6 bases from J, the gap between germline ends came to 15 bases. CDR1 is LNHDA and CDR2 is SQIVND in the germline V gene (reference sequence). The CDR3 spells CASSISPAVGEQYF. In DNA form, the CDR3 reads TGTGCCAGTAGTATCTCGCCCGCTGTTGGCGAGCAGTACTTC. Together with reference TRBV19 and TRBJ2-7, the CDR3 gives the full variable domain: DGGITQSPKYLFRKEGQNVTLSCEQNLNHDAMYWYRQDPGQGLRLIYYSQIVNDFQKGDIAEGYSVSREKKESFPLTVTSAQKNPTAFYLCASSISPAVGEQYFGPGTRLTVT.

This clone is a singleton in its sample. This chain joins TRBV6-1 and TRBJ2-2, with no clear D. The CDR3 contains 16 residues. Germline loops: CDR1 MNHNS, CDR2 SASEGT. Trimming shortened V by 3 bases and J by 4 bases, and 15 bases separated the two germline ends. DNA of the CDR3: TGTGCCAGCAGTGAGTATGTCGGGCGCGGCACCGGGGAGCTGTTTTTT. Translated, it gives CASSEYVGRGTGELFF.

The gene calls are TRBV6-5 and TRBJ1-2; 9 bases match TRBD1. This CDR3 spans 15 amino acids. Germline values: CDR1 MNHEY, CDR2 SVGAGI. The V and J ends lost 2 bases and 4 bases, in that order; junction bases with no gene match: 5. The CDR3 DNA follows: TGTGCCAGCAGTTACCCGGGACAGGGTGCCTATGGCTACACCTTC. It translates to CASSYPGQGAYGYTF.

The CDR3 DNA reads TGTGCCAGCAGCTTTATCGGGAGTACCGGGGAGCTGTTTTTT. It yields the protein CASSFIGSTGELFF. The chain has TRBV7-2 and TRBJ2-2, with D tentatively TRBD2 (6 bases). Per the germline V gene, CDR1 is SGHTA and CDR2 is FQGNSA. Trimming removed 3 bases from V and 5 bases from J, with 10 bases in between. The CDR3 is 14 residues long.

The V gene is TRBV7-3, the J gene TRBJ1-1; D remains unclear. Germline values: CDR1 SGHTA, CDR2 FQGTGA. V lost 3 bases, J lost 2 bases, and 13 bases lay in between. The CDR3 consists of 15 residues. CDR3 bases: TGTGCCAGCAGCTTCGTGAGGGTGTTAAACACTGAAGCTTTCTTT. This sequence encodes CASSFVRVLNTEAFF.

The V gene is TRBV7-4, the J gene TRBJ2-1; the match to TRBD1 covers 8 bases. The CDR3 length is 15 residues. CDR1 and CDR2 (germline): SGHVT, SQSDAQ. Germline trimming cut 5 bases from V and 6 bases from J; bases unmatched to any gene: 9. CDR3 residues: CASSRGQGDVNEQFF. The CDR3, as DNA: TGTGCCAGCAGCCGAGGACAGGGAGACGTCAATGAGCAGTTCTTC. Full variable domain (rest looked up from reference TRBV7-4 and TRBJ2-1): GAGVSQSPRYKVAKRGRDVALRCDSISGHVTLYWYRQTLGQGSEVLTYSQSDAQRDKSGRPSGRFSAERPERSVSTLKIQRTEQGDSAVYLCASSRGQGDVNEQFFGPGTRLTVL.

This chain uses TRBV2 with TRBJ1-5, with D unresolved. The CDR3 totals 14 residues. In germline, CDR1 is SNHLY, CDR2 FYNNEI. V was shortened by 3 bases and J by 2 bases, with 8 bases between the two germline ends. Here the CDR3 DNA reads TGTGCCAGCAGTGAGGGCCGAGGCAATCAGCCCCAGCATTTT. This translates into CASSEGRGNQPQHF.

This clone has a handful of counts. The chain employs TRBV29-1 and TRBJ2-1, with D perhaps matching TRBD2 (5 bases). V was clipped by 4 bases and J by 2 bases, with 12 bases between them. This CDR3 spans 14 amino acids. Germline values: CDR1 SQVTM, CDR2 ANQGSEA. This CDR3 is CSVVGGLTYNEQFF. CDR3 DNA sequence: TGCAGCGTTGTAGGCGGGCTCACCTACAATGAGCAGTTCTTC.

The chain links TRBV18 to TRBJ2-7; TRBD2 matches 9 bases. The germline V gene encodes CDR1 KGHSH and CDR2 LQKENI. This CDR3 region has 15 residues. Trimming at V came to 6 bases and at J to 7 bases, leaving 13 bases not matched to a gene. CDR3: CASSPDSGRSREQYF. The CDR3 DNA reads TGTGCCAGCTCCCCCGACAGCGGGAGGTCGCGGGAGCAGTACTTC.

This rearrangement joins TRBV5-1 to TRBJ2-2; D unresolved. The CDR3 runs 15 residues. Germline CDR1 is SGHRS and CDR2 is YFSETQ. V was pared by 0 bases and J by 3 bases, with 9 bases between. CDR3 amino acids: CASSLDGPDTGELFF. In DNA, the CDR3 is TGCGCCAGCAGCTTGGACGGGCCGGACACCGGGGAGCTGTTTTTT.

A single count supports this clone. This chain uses TRBV9 with TRBJ2-2; unclear D gene. Germline CDR1 is SGDLS and CDR2 is YYNGEE. V was shortened by 2 bases and J by 7 bases, with 6 bases between the two germline ends. The CDR3 contains 12 residues. CDR3 sequence: CASSVGGGELFF. CDR3 nucleotides: TGTGCCAGCAGCGTCGGCGGCGGGGAGCTGTTTTTT.

This clone came up a few times. V and J are TRBV9 and TRBJ1-1; a weak D match, TRBD1 (6 bases). Germline CDR1 and CDR2: SGDLS and YYNGEE. Trimming shortened V by 3 bases and J by 5 bases, and 11 bases separated the two germline ends. The CDR3 runs 13 residues. The CDR3 sequence is CASSGRGVTEAFF. CDR3 nucleotide sequence: TGTGCCAGCAGCGGTAGGGGGGTGACTGAAGCTTTCTTT. The full variable domain, with the rest looked up from reference TRBV9 and TRBJ1-1, is DSGVTQTPKHLITATGQRVTLRCSPRSGDLSVYWYQQSLDQGLQFLIQYYNGEERAKGNILERFSAQQFPDLHSELNLSSLELGDSALYFCASSGRGVTEAFFGQGTRLTVV.

Only a few counts were recorded for this clone. The chain employs TRBV4-3 and TRBJ2-7; D is unresolved. The germline CDR1 and CDR2 sequences are LGHNA and YSLEER. This CDR3 region has 13 residues. The V end was cut by 0 bases, the J end by 4 bases, with 7 bases between. Here the CDR3 DNA reads TGCGCCAGCAGCCAAGATCGGTTATACGAGCAGTACTTC. Encoded protein: CASSQDRLYEQYF.

The chain joins TRBV7-8 to TRBJ2-7; 11 nucleotides match TRBD1. The CDR3 is made up of 14 amino acids. The ends lost 2 bases at V and 6 bases at J; junction bases unmatched: 3. CDR1 is SGHVS and CDR2 is FQNEAQ in the germline V gene. The CDR3 here is CASSLLGQGVEQYF. CDR3 nucleotides: TGTGCCAGCAGCTTATTGGGACAGGGGGTCGAGCAGTACTTC. Supplemented by reference TRBV7-8 and TRBJ2-7, the full variable domain reads GAGVSQSPRYKVAKRGQDVALRCDPISGHVSLFWYQQALGQGPEFLTYFQNEAQLDKSGLPSDRFFAERPEGSVSTLKIQRTQQEDSAVYLCASSLLGQGVEQYFGPGTRLTVT.